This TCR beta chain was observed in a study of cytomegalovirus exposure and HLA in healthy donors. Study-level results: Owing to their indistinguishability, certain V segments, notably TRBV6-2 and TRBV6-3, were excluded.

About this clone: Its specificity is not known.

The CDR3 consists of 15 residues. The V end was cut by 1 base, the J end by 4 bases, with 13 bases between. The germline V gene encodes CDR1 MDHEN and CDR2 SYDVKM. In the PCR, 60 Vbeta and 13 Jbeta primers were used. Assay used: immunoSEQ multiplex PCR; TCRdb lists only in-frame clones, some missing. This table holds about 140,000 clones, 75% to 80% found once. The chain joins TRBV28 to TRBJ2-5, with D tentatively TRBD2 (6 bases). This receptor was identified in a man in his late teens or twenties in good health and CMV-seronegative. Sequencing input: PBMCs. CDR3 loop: CASSLSRRDRETQYF. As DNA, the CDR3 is TGTGCCAGCAGTTTATCGAGGAGGGATCGAGAGACCCAGTACTTC.